What follows is one TCR beta chain and its context. Method: immunoSEQ multiplex PCR; TCRdb's copy keeps in-frame clones and lacks some. The sample shows about 61,000 clones, roughly 89% of them seen only once. This entry belongs to a study of control samples from healthy donors and cancer patients. Germline V gene data show CDR1 as LGHDT and CDR2 as YNNKEL (reference sequence). After removal of 4 bases from V and 4 bases from J, the junction contained 5 bases not matched to a gene. This CDR3 spans 14 amino acids. This sequence was found in a man aged 55-75 years with colorectal cancer. The material sequenced was PBMCs. This chain connects TRBV3-1 (or the pseudogene TRBV3-2) to TRBJ2-7; 9 bases fit TRBD1. The CDR3 coding sequence is TGTGCCAGCAGCCCGTGGACAGGGGCGTACGAGCAGTACTTC. It is translated as CASSPWTGAYEQYF.